The next 10 T cell receptor beta chains were all read from a single sample in a study of shared clonotypes between healthy human individuals. Assay: immunoSEQ multiplex PCR; the TCRdb copy retains only in-frame clones and omits some. The sample lists 2.5 million or so clones; around 94% were seen once. Input material: naive CD4+ T cells sorted from blood. The subset here: CD45RA+ positively selected. These receptors came from a man between 18 and 35 years old in good health.

V gene TRBV6-5 combines with J gene TRBJ1-1, with D possibly matching TRBD1 (5 bases). This CDR3 region has 13 residues. The germline V gene encodes CDR1 MNHEY and CDR2 SVGAGI. CDR3 in DNA: TGTGCGACTGGGAGGGGAGGCCACACTGAAGCTTTCTTT. Residues: CATGRGGHTEAFF.

The chain recombines TRBV5-1 with TRBJ2-5, with TRBD1 as a possible D gene (6 bases). CDR3 length: 15 residues. Germline V gene lookup returns CDR1 SGHRS and CDR2 YFSETQ. The V end was cut by 4 bases, the J end by 2 bases, with 15 bases between. The CDR3 DNA follows: TGCGCCAGCAGCGTAATGCGACAGGAGCAAGAGACCCAGTACTTC. It encodes CASSVMRQEQETQYF.

Comments on this clone: Other DNA sequences within the sample encode an identical CDR3. V gene TRBV5-1 combines with J gene TRBJ2-7, with a weak D call TRBD1 (5 bases). Germline assignment: CDR1 SGHRS and CDR2 YFSETQ. Trimming left V 4 bases short and J 3 bases short, with 8 bases between. The CDR3 sequence is 12 residues long. The CDR3 here is CASSIQGYEQYF. CDR3 DNA sequence: TGCGCCAGCAGCATCCAGGGCTACGAGCAGTACTTC.

The chain joins TRBV4-1 to TRBJ1-5, with D perhaps matching TRBD1 (6 bases). V lost 0 bases and J 5 bases, leaving 14 bases between the germline ends. CDR1 and CDR2 (germline): MGHRA, YSYEKL. There are 16 residues in the CDR3. CDR3 sequence (DNA): TGCGCCAGCAGCCAAGATCTAACTGGGGGCTATCAGCCCCAGCATTTT. It is translated as CASSQDLTGGYQPQHF.

This sequence joins TRBV5-4 and TRBJ2-2; 9 positions agree with TRBD1. This CDR3 has 17 residues. Germline CDR1 is SGHNT and CDR2 is YYREEE (reference sequence). Trimming cost V 4 bases and J 0 bases; bases outside gene matches: 7. Here the CDR3 DNA reads TGTGCCAGCAGCGTACCGGGACAGGGAGCGAACACCGGGGAGCTGTTTTTT. It codes for CASSVPGQGANTGELFF.

In regard to this clone: The same CDR3 arises from other DNA sequences in this sample as well. This chain uses TRBV18 with TRBJ2-3; D ambiguous. CDR3 length equals 14 residues. Trimming pared 2 bases from V and 0 bases from J, leaving 6 bases between. Germline CDR1 KGHSH, CDR2 LQKENI. CDR3 nucleotide sequence: TGTGCCAGCTCACCAAGGTCGAGCACAGATACGCAGTATTTT. Protein: CASSPRSSTDTQYF.

The rearrangement joins TRBV10-2 to TRBJ2-7, with D perhaps TRBD1 (5 bases). Germline V CDR1 and CDR2: WSHSY, SAAADI. The V and J ends lost 8 bases and 4 bases respectively, with 18 bases between them. The CDR3 runs 14 residues. The DNA of the CDR3 is TGCGCCAGCGCACGAACGGACAAAATATACGAGCAGTACTTC. Its translation is CASARTDKIYEQYF.

This chain links TRBV28 with TRBJ2-1, with 9 bases that match TRBD2. The CDR3 totals 15 residues. The germline CDR1 and CDR2 sequences are MDHEN and SYDVKM. V gave up 4 bases and J gave up 3 bases; unmatched junction bases: 4. CDR3 amino acids: CASSSRSGGYNEQFF. The CDR3 coding sequence is TGTGCCAGCAGTTCCCGTAGCGGGGGCTACAATGAGCAGTTCTTC.

The chain employs TRBV30 and TRBJ2-1, with 8 bases aligning to TRBD2. With 2 bases clipped from V and 5 bases from J, the junction kept 5 bases outside the gene matches. CDR1 is GTSNPN, CDR2 SVGIG, per germline (reference sequence). The CDR3 runs 14 residues. The CDR3: CAWSIAGYNNEQFF. The CDR3 region has the DNA TGTGCCTGGAGTATAGCGGGATATAACAATGAGCAGTTCTTC.

The chain has TRBV12-5 and TRBJ2-1, with 9 bases fitting TRBD2. The length of the CDR3 is 18 residues. Germline V CDR1 and CDR2: LGHNT, FRNRAP. V shed 1 base, J shed 3 bases, and the junction held 10 bases outside the gene matches. The CDR3 reads CASGLATKSGRNYNEQFF. CDR3 coding DNA: TGTGCTAGTGGTTTGGCTACCAAAAGCGGGAGGAACTACAATGAGCAGTTCTTC.